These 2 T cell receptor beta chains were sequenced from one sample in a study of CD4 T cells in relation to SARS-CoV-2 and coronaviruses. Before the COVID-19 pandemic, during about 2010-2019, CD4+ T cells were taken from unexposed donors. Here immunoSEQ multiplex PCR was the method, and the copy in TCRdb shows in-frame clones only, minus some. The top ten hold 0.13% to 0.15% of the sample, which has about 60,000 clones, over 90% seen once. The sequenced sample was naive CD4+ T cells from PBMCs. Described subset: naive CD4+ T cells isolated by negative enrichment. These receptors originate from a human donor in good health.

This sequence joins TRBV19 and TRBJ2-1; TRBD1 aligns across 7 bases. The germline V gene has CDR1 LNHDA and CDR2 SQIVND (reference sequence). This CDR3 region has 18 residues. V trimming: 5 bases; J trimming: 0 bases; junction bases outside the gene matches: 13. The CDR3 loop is CASSSGGLGESSYNEQFF. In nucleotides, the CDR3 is TGTGCCAGTAGTTCAGGGGGTCTAGGCGAGAGCTCCTACAATGAGCAGTTCTTC.

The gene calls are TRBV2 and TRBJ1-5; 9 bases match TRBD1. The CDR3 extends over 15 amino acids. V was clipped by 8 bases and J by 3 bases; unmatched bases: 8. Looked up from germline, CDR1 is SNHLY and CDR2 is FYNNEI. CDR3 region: CASGTGIAYNQPQHF. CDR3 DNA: TGTGCCAGCGGGACAGGGATAGCCTACAATCAGCCCCAGCATTTT.